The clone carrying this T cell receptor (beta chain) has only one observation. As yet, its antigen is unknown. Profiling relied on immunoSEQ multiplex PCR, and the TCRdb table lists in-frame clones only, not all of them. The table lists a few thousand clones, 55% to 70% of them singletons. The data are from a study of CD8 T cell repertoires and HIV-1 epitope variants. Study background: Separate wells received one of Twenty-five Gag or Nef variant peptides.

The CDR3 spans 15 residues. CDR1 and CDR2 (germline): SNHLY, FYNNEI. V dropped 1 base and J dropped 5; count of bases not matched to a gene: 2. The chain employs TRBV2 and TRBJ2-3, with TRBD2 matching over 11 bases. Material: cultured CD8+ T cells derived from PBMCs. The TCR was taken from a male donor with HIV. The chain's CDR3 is CASSEGSGGGDTQYF. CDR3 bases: TGTGCCAGCAGTGAAGGTAGCGGGGGGGGAGATACGCAGTATTTT.